The text below deals with one T cell receptor (beta chain). Its antigen is currently unknown. The data stem from a study of early T cells in non-severe SARS-CoV-2 infection. At the level of the study: Investigators sequenced bulk RNA drawn from unsorted whole blood, and chains remained unpaired. Study conclusions and caveats: Sequences matched to VDJdb favored anti-spike CD8 responses, while private and CD4 specificities were missed.

Germline CDR1 reads SGHRS; CDR2 reads YFSETQ. With V trimmed by 4 bases and J by 5 bases, 9 bases remained unmatched. The CDR3 consists of 15 residues. Researchers attached unique molecular identifiers to individual cDNA molecules. One entry per CDR3 protein results from TCRdb running MiXCR on the 5' RACE reads. This sample carries some 56,000 distinct CDR3 sequences, roughly 10% of them seen once, and the ten largest clones take 5.5% to 7%. The sequencing input was whole blood. The sequence came from an adult who was a healthcare worker with PCR-confirmed SARS-CoV-2 infection or an uninfected control (not recorded which). The chain joins TRBV5-1 to TRBJ2-7, with TRBD2 identical over 10 bases. The CDR3 DNA is TGCGCCAGCAGCACACTAGCGGGAATGGATAACGAGCAGTACTTC. Residues: CASSTLAGMDNEQYF.